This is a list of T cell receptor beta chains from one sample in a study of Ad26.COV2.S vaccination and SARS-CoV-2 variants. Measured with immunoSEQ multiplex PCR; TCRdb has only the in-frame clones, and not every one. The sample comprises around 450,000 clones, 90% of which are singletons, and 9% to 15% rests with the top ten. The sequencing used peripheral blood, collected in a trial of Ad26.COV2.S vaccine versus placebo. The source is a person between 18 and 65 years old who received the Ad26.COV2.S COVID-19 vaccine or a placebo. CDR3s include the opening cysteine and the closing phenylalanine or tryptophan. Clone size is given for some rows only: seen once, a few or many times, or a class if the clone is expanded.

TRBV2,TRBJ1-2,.,CASSAPLLTGGYTF
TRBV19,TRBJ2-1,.,CASSMGTGGSDEQFF
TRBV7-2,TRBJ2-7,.,CASSAGQGVYYEQYF
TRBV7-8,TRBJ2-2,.,CASSLGYWTAANTGELFF
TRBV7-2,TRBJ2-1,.,CASSMGQILSTYNEQFF
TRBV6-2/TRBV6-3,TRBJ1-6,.,CASSPSGGTANSPLHF
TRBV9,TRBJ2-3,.,CASSLGHTSTDTQYF
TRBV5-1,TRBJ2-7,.,CASRASSAHEQYF
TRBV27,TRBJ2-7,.,CASSSSGGRLWFYEQYF
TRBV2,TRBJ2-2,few,CASMATQANTGELFF
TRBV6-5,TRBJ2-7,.,CASSKSGAKTMQYF
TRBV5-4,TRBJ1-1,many,CASRQRGDTEAFF
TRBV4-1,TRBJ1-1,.,CASSRPGDWEAFF
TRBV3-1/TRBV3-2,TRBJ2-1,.,CASSHPHGGQFF
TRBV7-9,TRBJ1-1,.,CASRSWRGPMNTEAFF
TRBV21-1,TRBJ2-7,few,CARIGGAEEQYF
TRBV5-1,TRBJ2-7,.,CASSSALYEQYF
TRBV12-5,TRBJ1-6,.,CASGKRTGVQNSPLHF
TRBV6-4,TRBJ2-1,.,CASSGQAGSYNEQFF
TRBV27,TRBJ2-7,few,CASSSAGSNYEQYF
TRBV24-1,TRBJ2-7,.,CATSDSSQTGLWEQYF
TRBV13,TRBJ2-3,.,CASSAASTSGADTQYF
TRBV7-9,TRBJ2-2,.,CASSLGQGNTGELFF
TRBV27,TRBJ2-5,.,CASSLSGVETQYF
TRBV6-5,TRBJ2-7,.,CASSYSSAGGGYEQYF
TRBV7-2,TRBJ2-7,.,CASSLTGLQEQYF
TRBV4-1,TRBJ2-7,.,CASSLGTGETYEQYF
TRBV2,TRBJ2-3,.,CASMMTSTDTQYF
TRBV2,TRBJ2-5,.,CASSVLGVETQYF
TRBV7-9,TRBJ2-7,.,CASSLGPPYEQYF
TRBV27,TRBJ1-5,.,CASSVDRGNNQPQHF
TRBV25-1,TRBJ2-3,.,CASGLRGGKADTQYF